This T cell receptor (beta chain) was sequenced for a study of blood T cell repertoires in COVID-19. The wider study: From the United States, Italy and Spain came samples of acute and convalescent COVID-19. Sources were T cells, B-cell-depleted T cells, or PBMCs; the material itself was cDNA or gDNA.

The CDR3 totals 14 residues. V shed 5 bases and J 9 bases; nucleotides not matched to a gene: 6. CDR1 is SGHNT, CDR2 YENEEA, per germline. Original handling: Nucleated cell counts were estimated from reference gene primer amplification. Profiled with immunoSEQ multiplex PCR; TCRdb holds only in-frame clones, not every one. That table gives V, J and clone size, and the DNA gave D and trimming. The profile shows over 150,000 clones, around 80% of them singletons. This chain connects TRBV11-3 to TRBJ2-1; 11 nucleotides agree with TRBD2. This receptor was taken from a woman aged 70 to 79 who had recovered from COVID-19. Specimen: peripheral blood. Written as DNA, the CDR3 is TGTGCCAGCAGCCCCATAGCGGGAGGGGGTGAGCAGTTCTTC. Its translation is CASSPIAGGGEQFF.